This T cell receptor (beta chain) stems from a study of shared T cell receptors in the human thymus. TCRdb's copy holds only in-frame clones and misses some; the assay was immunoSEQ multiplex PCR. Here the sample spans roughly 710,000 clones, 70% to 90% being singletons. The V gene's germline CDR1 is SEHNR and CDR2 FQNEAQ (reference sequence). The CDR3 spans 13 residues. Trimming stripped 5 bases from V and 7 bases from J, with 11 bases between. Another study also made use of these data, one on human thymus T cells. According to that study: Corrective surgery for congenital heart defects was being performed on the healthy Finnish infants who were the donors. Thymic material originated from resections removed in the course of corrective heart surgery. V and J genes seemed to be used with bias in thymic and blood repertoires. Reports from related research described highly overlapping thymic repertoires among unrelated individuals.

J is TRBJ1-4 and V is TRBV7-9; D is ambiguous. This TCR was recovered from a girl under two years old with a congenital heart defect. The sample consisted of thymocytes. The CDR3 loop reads CASSPEETEKLFF. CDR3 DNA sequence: TGTGCCAGCAGCCCCGAGGAAACTGAAAAACTGTTTTTT.